This T cell receptor beta chain was identified in a study of cytotoxic CD8 clonotypes in ibrutinib-treated CLL. At the level of the study: Patient counts were over 9 relapsed/refractory, under 16 treatment-naive and some 17 IGHV unmutated.

Germline V gives CDR1 MDHEN, CDR2 SYDVKM. The CDR3 is 15 amino acids. V was clipped by 6 bases and J by 0 bases; unmatched bases: 8. The assay was immunoSEQ multiplex PCR, and TCRdb's table has in-frame clones only and misses some. In the table there are more than 200,000 clones, 70% of which are singletons. The TCR was taken from a human donor with chronic lymphocytic leukemia. V usage is TRBV28 and J usage is TRBJ2-7; 7 nucleotides align to TRBD1. The sequences come from PBMCs, collected after 12 months of ibrutinib treatment. The CDR3 loop reads CASSPTGASSYEQYF. The CDR3 DNA reads TGTGCCAGCAGCCCAACAGGGGCGAGCTCCTACGAGCAGTACTTC.